Described below is a single T cell receptor (beta chain) sequence and its context. Its antigen is not identified. The data were taken from a study of shared clonotypes between healthy human individuals. The V end was cut by 4 bases, the J end by 7 bases, with 13 bases between. Germline CDR1 reads SNHLY; CDR2 reads FYNNEI. The CDR3 loop spans 14 amino acids. Produced via immunoSEQ multiplex PCR; TCRdb's table is partial and in-frame only. Among about 710,000 clones listed, around 70% were seen once. General study points: Apart from blood, nothing was sampled; tissue repertoires likely differ. Estimated clonotype richness was generally higher in naive than memory subsets.

This TCR was sampled from a woman in her 30s in good health. The V call is TRBV2, the J call TRBJ1-4; D remains ambiguous. Input material: memory CD4+ T cells sorted from blood. Described subset: CD45RA-negative fraction. The CDR3 DNA follows: TGTGCCAGCAGTGTTTCGGGCGTGATTGAAAAACTGTTTTTT. It specifies CASSVSGVIEKLFF.